Detailed here is one T cell receptor beta chain. The antigen is unknown. This sample was taken from a study of cytomegalovirus exposure and HLA in healthy donors. PCR involved 60 Vbeta and 13 Jbeta primers. Only in-frame clones appear in the TCRdb table, and some are missing; sequencing was by immunoSEQ multiplex PCR. This table holds about 110,000 clones, more than 75% found once. Study outcomes and limitations: A later analysis by the authors found several of the most significant clusters apparently linked to common viral pathogens. Highly shared variants forming one cluster were likely a sequencing artifact.

Germline CDR1 reads MNHEY; CDR2 reads SVGAGI. The CDR3 is 13 amino acids. J was trimmed by 7 bases and V by 6 bases; bases with no gene match: 6. This clonotype was sampled from a woman between 50 and 59 years old in good health and CMV-seropositive. Input material: PBMCs. V is TRBV6-5 and J is TRBJ1-5; 7 bases match TRBD1. The CDR3 reads CASSITGEQPQHF. In nucleotides, the CDR3 is TGTGCCAGCAGCATTACAGGGGAGCAGCCCCAGCATTTT.